The sequence of this T cell receptor beta chain was determined in a study of shared clonotypes between healthy human individuals. Study findings and constraints: Compared with clonotypes that all four donors shared, non-shared clonotypes had lower generation probabilities. Researchers sampled only blood; tissue repertoires likely differ.

CDR3 length equals 16 residues. The V gene end was trimmed by 3 bases and the J gene end by 1 base; junction bases not matched to a gene: 6. Germline V gene sequence: CDR1 SQVTM, CDR2 ANQGSEA. Produced via immunoSEQ multiplex PCR; TCRdb's table is partial and in-frame only. The sample has 550,000 to 750,000 clones, under 95% seen once. For this clone: Antigen specificity is unknown.

Naive CD8 cells, CD45RO-negative and positively selected for CCR7, excluded terminally differentiated effector memory CD45RA+ cells. The study drew its donors from healthy HIV-negative adults without recent acute infections or vaccinations. Donors comprised only Caucasian adults living in Nashville, Tennessee. The receptor comes from a man between 25 and 39 years old in good health. J is TRBJ2-2 and V is TRBV29-1; TRBD1 matches 9 bases. The sample taken for sequencing was naive CD8+ T cells sorted from blood. For the CDR3, the DNA is TGCAGCGTTGAGGACAGGGGTAACGGGAACACCGGGGAGCTGTTTTTT. Translating it yields CSVEDRGNGNTGELFF.